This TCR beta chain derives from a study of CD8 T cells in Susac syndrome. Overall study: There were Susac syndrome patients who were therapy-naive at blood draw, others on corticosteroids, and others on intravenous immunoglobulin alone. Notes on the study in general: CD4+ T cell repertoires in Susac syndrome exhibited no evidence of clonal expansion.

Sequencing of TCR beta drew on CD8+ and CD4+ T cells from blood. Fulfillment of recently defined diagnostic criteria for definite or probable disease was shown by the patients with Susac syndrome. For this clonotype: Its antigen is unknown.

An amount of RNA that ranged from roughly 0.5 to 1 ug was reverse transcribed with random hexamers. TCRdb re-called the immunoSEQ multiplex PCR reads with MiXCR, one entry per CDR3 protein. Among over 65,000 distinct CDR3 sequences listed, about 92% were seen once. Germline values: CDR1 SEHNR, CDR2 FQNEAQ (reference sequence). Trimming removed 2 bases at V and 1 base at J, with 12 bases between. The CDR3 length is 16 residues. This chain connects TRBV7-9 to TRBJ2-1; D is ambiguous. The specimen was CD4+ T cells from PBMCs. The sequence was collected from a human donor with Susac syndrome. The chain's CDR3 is CASSLYLDRSYNEQFF. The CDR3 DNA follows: TGTGCCAGCAGCTTATATCTCGATAGGTCCTACAATGAGCAGTTCTTC. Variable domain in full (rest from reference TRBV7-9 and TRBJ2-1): DTGVSQNPRHKITKRGQNVTFRCDPISEHNRLYWYRQTLGQGPEFLTYFQNEAQLEKSRLLSDRFSAERPKGSFSTLEIQRTEQGDSAMYLCASSLYLDRSYNEQFFGPGTRLTVL.